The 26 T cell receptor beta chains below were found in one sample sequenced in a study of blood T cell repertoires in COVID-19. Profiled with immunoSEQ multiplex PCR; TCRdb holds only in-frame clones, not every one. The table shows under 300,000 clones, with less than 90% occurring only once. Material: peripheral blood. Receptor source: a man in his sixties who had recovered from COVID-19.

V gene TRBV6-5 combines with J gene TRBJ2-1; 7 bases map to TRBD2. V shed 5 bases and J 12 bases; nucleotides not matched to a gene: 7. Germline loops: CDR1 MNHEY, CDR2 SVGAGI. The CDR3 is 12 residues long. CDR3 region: CASSSGESRQFF. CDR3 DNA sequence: TGTGCCAGCAGTAGCGGGGAGTCTCGGCAGTTCTTC.

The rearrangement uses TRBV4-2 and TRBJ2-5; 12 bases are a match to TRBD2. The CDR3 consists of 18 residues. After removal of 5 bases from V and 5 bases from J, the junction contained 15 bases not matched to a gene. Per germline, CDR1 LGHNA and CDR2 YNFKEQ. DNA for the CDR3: TGTGCCAGCAGCTCCAGGGATTCTAGCGGGGGGGCCAATGAGACCCAGTACTTC. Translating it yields CASSSRDSSGGANETQYF.

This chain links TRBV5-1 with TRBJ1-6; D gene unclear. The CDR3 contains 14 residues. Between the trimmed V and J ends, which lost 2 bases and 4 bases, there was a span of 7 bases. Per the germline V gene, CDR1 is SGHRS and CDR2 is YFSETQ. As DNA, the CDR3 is TGCGCCAGCAGCTTATCACAGTATAATTCACCCCTCCACTTT. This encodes CASSLSQYNSPLHF.

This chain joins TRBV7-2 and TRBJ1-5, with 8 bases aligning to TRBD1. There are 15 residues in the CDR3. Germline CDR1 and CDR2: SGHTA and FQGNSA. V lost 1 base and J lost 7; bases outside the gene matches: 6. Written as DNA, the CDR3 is TGTGCCAGCAGCTTAGGGGGGACAGGTAGCCAGCCCCAGCATTTT. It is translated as CASSLGGTGSQPQHF.

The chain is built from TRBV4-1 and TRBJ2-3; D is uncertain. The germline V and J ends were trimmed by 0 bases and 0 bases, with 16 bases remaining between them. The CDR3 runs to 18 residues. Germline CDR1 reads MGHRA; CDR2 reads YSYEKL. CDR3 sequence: CASSQDAYSPFSTDTQYF. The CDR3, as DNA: TGCGCCAGCAGCCAAGACGCTTATAGCCCTTTTAGCACAGATACGCAGTATTTT.

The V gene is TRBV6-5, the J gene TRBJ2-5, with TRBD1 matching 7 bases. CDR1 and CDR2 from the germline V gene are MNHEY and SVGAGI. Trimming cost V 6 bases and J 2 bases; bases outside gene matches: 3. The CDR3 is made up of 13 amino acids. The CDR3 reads CASRGQPQETQYF. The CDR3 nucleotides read TGTGCCAGCAGGGGACAGCCTCAAGAGACCCAGTACTTC.

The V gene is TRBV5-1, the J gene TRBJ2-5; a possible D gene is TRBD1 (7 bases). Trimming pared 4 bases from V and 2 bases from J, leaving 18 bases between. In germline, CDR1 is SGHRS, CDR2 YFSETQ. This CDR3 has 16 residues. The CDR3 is CASSEGRRGRQETQYF. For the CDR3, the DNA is TGCGCCAGCAGCGAAGGGCGGAGGGGGCGGCAAGAGACCCAGTACTTC.

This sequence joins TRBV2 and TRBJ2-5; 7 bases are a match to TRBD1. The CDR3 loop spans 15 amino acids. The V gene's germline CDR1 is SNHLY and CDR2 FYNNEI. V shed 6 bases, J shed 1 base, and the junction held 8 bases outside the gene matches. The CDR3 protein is CASRSWGQTQETQYF. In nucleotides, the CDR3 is TGTGCCAGCAGATCCTGGGGACAGACCCAAGAGACCCAGTACTTC.

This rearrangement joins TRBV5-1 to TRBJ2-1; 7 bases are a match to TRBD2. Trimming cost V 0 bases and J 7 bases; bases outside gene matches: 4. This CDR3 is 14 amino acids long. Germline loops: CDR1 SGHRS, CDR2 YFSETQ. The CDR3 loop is CASSLDPSGNEQFF. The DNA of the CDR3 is TGCGCCAGCAGCTTGGACCCTAGCGGAAATGAGCAGTTCTTC.

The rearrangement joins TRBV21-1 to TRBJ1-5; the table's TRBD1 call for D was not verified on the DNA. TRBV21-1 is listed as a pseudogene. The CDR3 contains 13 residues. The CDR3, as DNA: TGTGCCAGAAGCAGGGGGCGAAGGCAGCCCCAGCATTTT. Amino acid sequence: CARSRGRRQPQHF.

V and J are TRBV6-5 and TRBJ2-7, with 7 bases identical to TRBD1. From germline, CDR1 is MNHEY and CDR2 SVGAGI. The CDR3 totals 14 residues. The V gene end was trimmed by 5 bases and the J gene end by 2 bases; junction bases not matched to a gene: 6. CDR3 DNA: TGTGCCAGCAGTCAGGGGGATTTCACCTACGAGCAGTACTTC. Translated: CASSQGDFTYEQYF.

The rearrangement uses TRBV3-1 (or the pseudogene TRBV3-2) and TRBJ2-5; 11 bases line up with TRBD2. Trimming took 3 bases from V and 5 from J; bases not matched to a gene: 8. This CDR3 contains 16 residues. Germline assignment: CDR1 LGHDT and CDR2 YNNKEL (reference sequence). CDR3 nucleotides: TGTGCCAGCAGCCACCTACTAGCGGGAGTTGTGGAGACCCAGTACTTC. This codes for CASSHLLAGVVETQYF.

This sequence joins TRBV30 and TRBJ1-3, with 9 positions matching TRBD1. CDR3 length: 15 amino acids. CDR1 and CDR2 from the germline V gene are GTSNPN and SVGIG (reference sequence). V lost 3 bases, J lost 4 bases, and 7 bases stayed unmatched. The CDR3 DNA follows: TGTGCCTGGAGCCGGACAGGGGTCATCGGAAACACCATATATTTT. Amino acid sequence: CAWSRTGVIGNTIYF.

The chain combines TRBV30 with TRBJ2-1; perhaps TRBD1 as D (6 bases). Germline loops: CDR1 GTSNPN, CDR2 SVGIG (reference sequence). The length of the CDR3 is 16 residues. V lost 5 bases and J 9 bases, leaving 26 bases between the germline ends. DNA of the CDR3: TGTGCCTGGGGGATTACCGGGACACCCGGGGCGGGTGAGCAGTTCTTC. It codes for CAWGITGTPGAGEQFF.

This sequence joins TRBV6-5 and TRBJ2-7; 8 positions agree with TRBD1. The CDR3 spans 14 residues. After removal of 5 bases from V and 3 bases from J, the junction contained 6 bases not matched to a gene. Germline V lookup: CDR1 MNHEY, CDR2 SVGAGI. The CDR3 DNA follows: TGTGCCAGCAGTCCGACCGGGACAGGCTACGAGCAGTACTTC. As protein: CASSPTGTGYEQYF.

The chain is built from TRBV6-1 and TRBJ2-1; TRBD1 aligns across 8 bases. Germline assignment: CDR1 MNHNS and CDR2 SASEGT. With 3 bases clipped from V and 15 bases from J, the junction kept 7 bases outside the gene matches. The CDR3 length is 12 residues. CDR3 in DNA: TGTGCCAGCAGTGAGGGTTCCAGGGGGCTGTTCTTC. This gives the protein CASSEGSRGLFF.

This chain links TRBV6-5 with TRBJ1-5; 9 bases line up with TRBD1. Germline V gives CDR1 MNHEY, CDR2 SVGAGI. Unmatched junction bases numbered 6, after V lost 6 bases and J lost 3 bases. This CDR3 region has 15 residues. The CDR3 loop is CASRADRGINQPQHF. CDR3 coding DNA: TGTGCCAGCAGAGCGGACAGGGGAATCAATCAGCCCCAGCATTTT.

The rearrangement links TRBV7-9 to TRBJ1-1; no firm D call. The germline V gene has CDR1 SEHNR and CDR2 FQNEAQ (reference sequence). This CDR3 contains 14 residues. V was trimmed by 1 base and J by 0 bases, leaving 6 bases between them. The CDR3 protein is CASSLGGVNTEAFF. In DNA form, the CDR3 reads TGTGCCAGCAGCTTAGGTGGAGTGAACACTGAAGCTTTCTTT.

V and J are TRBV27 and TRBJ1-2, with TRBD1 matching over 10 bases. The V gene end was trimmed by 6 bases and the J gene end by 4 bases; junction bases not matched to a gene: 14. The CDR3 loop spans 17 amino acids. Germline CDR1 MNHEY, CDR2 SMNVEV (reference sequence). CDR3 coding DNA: TGTGCCAGCAGCCACACCCGACAGGGGGCGGGAAGCTATGGCTACACCTTC. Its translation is CASSHTRQGAGSYGYTF.

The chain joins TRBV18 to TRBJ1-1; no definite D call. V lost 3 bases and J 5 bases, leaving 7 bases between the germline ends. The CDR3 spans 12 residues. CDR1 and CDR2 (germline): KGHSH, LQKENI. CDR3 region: CASSPQRTEAFF. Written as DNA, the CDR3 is TGTGCCAGCTCACCCCAGAGGACTGAAGCTTTCTTT.

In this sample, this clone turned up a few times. This CDR3 is CASSFSGRSGEQFF. Written as DNA, the CDR3 is TGTGCCAGCAGCTTCAGCGGGAGGTCGGGTGAGCAGTTCTTC. The chain uses TRBV11-2 and TRBJ2-1; 9 positions match TRBD2. In germline, CDR1 is SGHAT, CDR2 FQNNGV. The CDR3 is made up of 14 amino acids. Losses at the gene ends were 3 bases for V and 9 bases for J; bases not matched to a gene: 6. Full variable domain (outside the CDR3, taken from reference TRBV11-2 and TRBJ2-1): EAGVAQSPRYKIIEKRQSVAFWCNPISGHATLYWYQQILGQGPKLLIQFQNNGVVDDSQLPKDRFSAERLKGVDSTLKIQPAKLEDSAVYLCASSFSGRSGEQFFGPGTRLTVL.

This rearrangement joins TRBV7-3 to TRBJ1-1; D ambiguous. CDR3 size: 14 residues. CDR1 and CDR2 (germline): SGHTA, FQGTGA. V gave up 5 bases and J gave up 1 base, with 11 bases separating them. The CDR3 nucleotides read TGTGCCAGCAGCCGCTCGGGAGGGAACACTGAAGCTTTCTTT. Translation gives CASSRSGGNTEAFF.

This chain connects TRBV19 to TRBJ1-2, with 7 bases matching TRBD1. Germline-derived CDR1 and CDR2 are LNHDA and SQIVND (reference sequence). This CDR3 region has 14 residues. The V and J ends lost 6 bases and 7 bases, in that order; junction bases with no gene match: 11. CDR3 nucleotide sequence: TGTGCCAGTAGAGGACAGGTGGTGGGGAGTGGCTACACCTTC. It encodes CASRGQVVGSGYTF. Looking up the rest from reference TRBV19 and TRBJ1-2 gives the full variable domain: DGGITQSPKYLFRKEGQNVTLSCEQNLNHDAMYWYRQDPGQGLRLIYYSQIVNDFQKGDIAEGYSVSREKKESFPLTVTSAQKNPTAFYLCASRGQVVGSGYTFGSGTRLTVV.

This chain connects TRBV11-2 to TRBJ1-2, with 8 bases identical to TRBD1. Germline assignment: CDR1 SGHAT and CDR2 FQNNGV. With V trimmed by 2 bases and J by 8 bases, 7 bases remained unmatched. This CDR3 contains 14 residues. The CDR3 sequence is CASSLTQGAGGYTF. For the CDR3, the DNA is TGTGCCAGCAGCTTAACCCAGGGGGCAGGAGGCTACACCTTC.

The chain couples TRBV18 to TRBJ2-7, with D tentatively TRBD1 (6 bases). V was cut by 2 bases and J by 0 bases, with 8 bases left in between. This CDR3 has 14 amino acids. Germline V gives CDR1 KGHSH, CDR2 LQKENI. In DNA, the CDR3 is TGTGCCAGCTCACCAAGGGACACCTCCTACGAGCAGTACTTC. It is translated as CASSPRDTSYEQYF.

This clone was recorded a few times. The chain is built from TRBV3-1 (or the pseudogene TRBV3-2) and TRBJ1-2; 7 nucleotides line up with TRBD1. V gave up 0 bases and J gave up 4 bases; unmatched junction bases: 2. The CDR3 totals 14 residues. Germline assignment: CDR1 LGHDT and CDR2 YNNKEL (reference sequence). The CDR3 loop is CASSQEGQAYGYTF. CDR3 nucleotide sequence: TGTGCCAGCAGCCAAGAAGGACAGGCCTATGGCTACACCTTC.